The sequence of this TCR beta chain was determined in a study of T-cell memory formation after mild COVID-19. At the level of the study: Each donor largely had its own TCR clusters.

The CDR3 is 15 amino acids. Germline loops: CDR1 SEHNR, CDR2 FQNEAQ (reference sequence). The germline V and J ends were trimmed by 2 bases and 5 bases, with 12 bases remaining between them. Barcoded TCR alpha and TCR beta cDNA libraries with UMIs came from 5'RACE using constant-segment primers. One entry per CDR3 protein, called by TCRdb with MiXCR from the 5' RACE reads. The data show some 160,000 distinct CDR3 sequences, over 10% seen once. Study outcomes and limitations: In pre-infection memory, a portion of responding clones appeared, which suggested that cross-reactive memory joined. SARS-CoV-2 specificity was not confirmed for second-wave clones peaking on day 37.

The sample holds many counts of this clonotype. Its antigen is not known. The TCR comes from a young man who had mild COVID-19 (a few samples of this study predate the infection). Cell type and time point are not known. The J gene is TRBJ2-2, the V gene TRBV7-9; possibly TRBD1 for D (5 bases). Sequenced: PBMCs or a T cell subset sorted from them (not recorded which). The chain's CDR3 is CASSLHGAETGELFF. The CDR3 DNA is TGTGCCAGCAGCTTACATGGGGCAGAGACCGGGGAGCTGTTTTTT.